Detailed here is one TCR beta chain. The antigen is unknown. This record belongs to a study of T cell responses to AZD1222 COVID-19 vaccine. Overall study context: The study pooled second doses at about 4 or about 12 weeks. Notes on the study in general: Without day 14 samples, only post-peak T cell repertoires were studied.

The assay was immunoSEQ multiplex PCR, and TCRdb's table has in-frame clones only and misses some. The data contain some 190,000 clones, approximately 90% of them singletons. The input for sequencing was peripheral blood, taken on day 0 of AZD1222 vaccination. This receptor was identified in an adult in good health.

CDR3 amino acids: CASSIYPQGVSNQPQHF. CDR3 in DNA: TGTGCCAGTAGTATTTATCCCCAGGGGGTGAGCAATCAGCCCCAGCATTTT. V is TRBV19 and J is TRBJ1-5; 7 bases are shared with TRBD1. The CDR3 contains 17 residues. The V gene's germline CDR1 is LNHDA and CDR2 SQIVND (reference sequence). Trimming cost V 3 bases and J 1 base; bases outside gene matches: 9.